This T cell receptor beta chain was captured in a study of cytomegalovirus exposure and HLA in healthy donors. Across the whole study: It was reported in a later analysis that the approximately 120 validation repertoires used the same platform as the roughly 700 first-cohort repertoires.

Study results and caveats: Subsequent analysis of the 120 or so validation repertoires found a tendency for first-cohort TCR clusters to co-occur.

The CDR3 has 14 residues. J was trimmed by 2 bases and V by 10 bases; bases with no gene match: 9. Germline V CDR1 and CDR2: MNHEY, SVGAGI. The data were produced by immunoSEQ multiplex PCR, yet TCRdb's version contains in-frame clones alone and is incomplete. The profile shows fewer than 250,000 clones, about 83% of them singletons. Note on this clone: Its antigen is not identified.

The chain joins TRBV6-5 to TRBJ1-2; TRBD1 agrees at 8 bases. Sample: PBMCs. The TCR sequence derives from a man aged 18 to 29 in good health and CMV-seronegative. CDR3 nucleotides: TGTGCCACCAATTCAGACAGGGGAAACTATGGCTACACCTTC. Amino acid sequence: CATNSDRGNYGYTF.